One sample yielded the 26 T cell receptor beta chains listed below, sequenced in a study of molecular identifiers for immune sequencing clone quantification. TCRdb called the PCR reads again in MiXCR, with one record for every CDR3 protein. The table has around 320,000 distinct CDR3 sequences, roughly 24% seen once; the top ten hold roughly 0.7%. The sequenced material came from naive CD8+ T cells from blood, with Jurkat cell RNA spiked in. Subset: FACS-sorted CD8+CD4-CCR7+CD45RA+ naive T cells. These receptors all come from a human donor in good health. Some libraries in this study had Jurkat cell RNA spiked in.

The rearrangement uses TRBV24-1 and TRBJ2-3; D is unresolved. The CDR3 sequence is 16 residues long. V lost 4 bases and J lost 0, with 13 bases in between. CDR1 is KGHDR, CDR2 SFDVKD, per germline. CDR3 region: CATSEFGSTSTDTQYF. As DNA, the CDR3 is TGTGCCACCAGTGAATTCGGTTCTACTAGCACAGATACGCAGTATTTT.

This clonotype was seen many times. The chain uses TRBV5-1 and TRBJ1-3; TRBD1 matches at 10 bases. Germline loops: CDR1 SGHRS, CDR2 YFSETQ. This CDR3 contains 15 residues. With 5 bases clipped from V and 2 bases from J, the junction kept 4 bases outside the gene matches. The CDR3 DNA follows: TGCGCCAGCAGGACCGGGACAGGGGCTGGAAACACCATATATTTT. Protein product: CASRTGTGAGNTIYF.

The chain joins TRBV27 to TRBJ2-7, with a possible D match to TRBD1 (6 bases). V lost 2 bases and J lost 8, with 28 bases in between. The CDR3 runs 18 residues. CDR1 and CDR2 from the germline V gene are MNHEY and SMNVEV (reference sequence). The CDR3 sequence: CASSLRMGHKAGVGQQYF. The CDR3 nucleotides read TGTGCCAGCAGTTTAAGAATGGGGCACAAGGCAGGGGTCGGCCAGCAGTACTTC.

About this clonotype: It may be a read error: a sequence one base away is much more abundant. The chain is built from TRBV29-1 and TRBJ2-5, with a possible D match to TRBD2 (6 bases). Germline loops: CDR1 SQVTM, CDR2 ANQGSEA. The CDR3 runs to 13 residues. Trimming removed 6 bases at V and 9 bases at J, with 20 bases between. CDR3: CSVSPGTSEAQYF. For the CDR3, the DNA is TGCAGCGTGAGCCCCGGGACTTCGGAGGCCCAGTACTTC.

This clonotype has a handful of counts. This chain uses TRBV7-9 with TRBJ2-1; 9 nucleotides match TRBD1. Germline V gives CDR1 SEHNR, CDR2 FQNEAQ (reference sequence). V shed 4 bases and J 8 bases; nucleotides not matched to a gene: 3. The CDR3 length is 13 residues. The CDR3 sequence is CASSSTGGDEQFF. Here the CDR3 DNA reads TGTGCCAGCAGCTCGACAGGGGGGGATGAGCAGTTCTTC.

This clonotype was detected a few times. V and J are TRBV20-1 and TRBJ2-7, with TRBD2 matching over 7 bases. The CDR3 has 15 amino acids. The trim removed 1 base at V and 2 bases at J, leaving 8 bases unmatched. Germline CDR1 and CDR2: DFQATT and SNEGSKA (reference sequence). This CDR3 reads CSARGVPGRAYEQYF. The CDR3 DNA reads TGCAGTGCTAGAGGTGTCCCGGGGAGGGCCTACGAGCAGTACTTC.

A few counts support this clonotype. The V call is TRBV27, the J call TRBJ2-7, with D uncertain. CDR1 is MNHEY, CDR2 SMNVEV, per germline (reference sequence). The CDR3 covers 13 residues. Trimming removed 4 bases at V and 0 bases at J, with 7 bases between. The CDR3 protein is CASSYGYSYEQYF. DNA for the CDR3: TGTGCCAGCAGTTACGGGTACTCCTACGAGCAGTACTTC.

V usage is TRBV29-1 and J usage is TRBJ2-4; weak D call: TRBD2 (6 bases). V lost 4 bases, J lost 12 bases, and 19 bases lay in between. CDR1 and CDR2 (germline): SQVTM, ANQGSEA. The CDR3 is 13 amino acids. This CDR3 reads CSVVATRIISQYF. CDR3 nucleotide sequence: TGCAGCGTTGTAGCGACTAGGATTATCAGTCAGTACTTC.

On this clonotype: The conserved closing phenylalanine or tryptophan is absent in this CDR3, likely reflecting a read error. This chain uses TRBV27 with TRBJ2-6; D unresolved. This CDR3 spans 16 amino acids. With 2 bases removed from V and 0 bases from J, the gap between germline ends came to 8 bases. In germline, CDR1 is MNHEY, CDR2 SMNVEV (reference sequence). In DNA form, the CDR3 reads TGTGCCAGCAGTTTAGTTGGCGTCTCTGGGGCCAACGTCCTGACTCTC. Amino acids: CASSLVGVSGANVLTL.

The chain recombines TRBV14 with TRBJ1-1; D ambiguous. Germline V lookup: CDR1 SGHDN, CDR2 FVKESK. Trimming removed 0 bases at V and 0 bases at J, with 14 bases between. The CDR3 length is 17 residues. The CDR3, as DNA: TGTGCCAGCAGCCAAGATCGGGCACAGAAGTTGAACACTGAAGCTTTCTTT. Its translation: CASSQDRAQKLNTEAFF.

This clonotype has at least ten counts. This CDR3 is CASSQWTSGSEQYF. CDR3 coding DNA: TGTGCCAGCAGCCAATGGACTAGCGGGAGCGAGCAGTACTTC. The V gene is TRBV7-2, the J gene TRBJ2-7; TRBD2 matches 13 bases. Trimming at V came to 5 bases and at J to 6 bases, leaving 4 bases not matched to a gene. CDR1 and CDR2 from the germline V gene are SGHTA and FQGNSA. This CDR3 contains 14 residues.

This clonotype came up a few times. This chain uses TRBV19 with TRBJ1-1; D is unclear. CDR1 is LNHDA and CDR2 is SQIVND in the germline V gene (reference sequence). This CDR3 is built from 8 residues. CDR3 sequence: CANTEAFF. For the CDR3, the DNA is TGTGCGAACACTGAAGCTTTCTTT.

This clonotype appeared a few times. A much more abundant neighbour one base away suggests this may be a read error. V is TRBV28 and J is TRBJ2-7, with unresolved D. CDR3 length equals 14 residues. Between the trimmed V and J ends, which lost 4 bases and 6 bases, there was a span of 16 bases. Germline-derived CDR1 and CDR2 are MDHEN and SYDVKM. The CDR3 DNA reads TGTGCCAGCAGTTCCTCCCTTAGTACTGGCGAGCAGTACTTC. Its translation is CASSSSLSTGEQYF.

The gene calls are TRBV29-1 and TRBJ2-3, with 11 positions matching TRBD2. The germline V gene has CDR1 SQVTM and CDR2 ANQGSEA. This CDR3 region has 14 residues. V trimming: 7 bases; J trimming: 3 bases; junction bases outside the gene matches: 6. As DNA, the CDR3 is TGCAGCGAGCCGGCTAGCGGGAGGACAGATACGCAGTATTTT. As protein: CSEPASGRTDTQYF.

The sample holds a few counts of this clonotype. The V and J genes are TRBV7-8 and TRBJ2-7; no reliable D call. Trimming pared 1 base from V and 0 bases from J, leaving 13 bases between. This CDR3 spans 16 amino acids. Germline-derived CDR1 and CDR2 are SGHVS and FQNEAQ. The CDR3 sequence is CASSLELVRASYEQYF. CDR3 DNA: TGTGCCAGCAGCTTAGAGTTGGTTCGGGCCTCCTACGAGCAGTACTTC. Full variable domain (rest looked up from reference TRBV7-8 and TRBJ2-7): GAGVSQSPRYKVAKRGQDVALRCDPISGHVSLFWYQQALGQGPEFLTYFQNEAQLDKSGLPSDRFFAERPEGSVSTLKIQRTQQEDSAVYLCASSLELVRASYEQYFGPGTRLTVT.

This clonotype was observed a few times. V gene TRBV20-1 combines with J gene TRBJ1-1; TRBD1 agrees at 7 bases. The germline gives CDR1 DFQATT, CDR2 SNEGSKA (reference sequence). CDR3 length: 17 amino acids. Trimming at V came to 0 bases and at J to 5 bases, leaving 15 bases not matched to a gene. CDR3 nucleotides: TGCAGTGCTAGAGATACGACAGGGAGGGGGAGTTGGACTGAAGCTTTCTTT. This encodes CSARDTTGRGSWTEAFF.

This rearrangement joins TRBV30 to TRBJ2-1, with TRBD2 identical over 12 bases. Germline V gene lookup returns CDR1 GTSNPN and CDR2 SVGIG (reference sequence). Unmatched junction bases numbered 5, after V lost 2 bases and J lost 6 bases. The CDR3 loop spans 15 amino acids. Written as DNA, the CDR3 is TGTGCCTGGAGTCTCACTAGCGGGAGGTTCAATGAGCAGTTCTTC. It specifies CAWSLTSGRFNEQFF. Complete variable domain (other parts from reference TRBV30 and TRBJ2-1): SQTIHQWPATLVQPVGSPLSLECTVEGTSNPNLYWYRQAAGRGLQLLFYSVGIGQISSEVPQNLSASRPQDRQFILSSKKLLLSDSGFYLCAWSLTSGRFNEQFFGPGTRLTVL.

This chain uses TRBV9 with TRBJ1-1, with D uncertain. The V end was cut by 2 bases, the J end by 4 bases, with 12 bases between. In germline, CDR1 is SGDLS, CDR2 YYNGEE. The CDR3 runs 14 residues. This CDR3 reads CASSVAWQSTEAFF. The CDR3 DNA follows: TGTGCCAGCAGCGTTGCGTGGCAGTCCACTGAAGCTTTCTTT.

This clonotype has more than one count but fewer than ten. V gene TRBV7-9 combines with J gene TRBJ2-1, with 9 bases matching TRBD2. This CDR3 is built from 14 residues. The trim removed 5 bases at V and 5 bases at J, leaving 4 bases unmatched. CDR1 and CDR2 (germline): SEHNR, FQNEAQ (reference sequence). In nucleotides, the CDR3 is TGTGCCAGCAGCGAGACTAGCGGAGACAATGAGCAGTTCTTC. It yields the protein CASSETSGDNEQFF.

The CDR3 DNA sequence: TGTGCCAGCAGTTTCGACAGGGGGGTTAACGAGCAGTACTTC. Amino acid sequence: CASSFDRGVNEQYF. V gene TRBV12-3 or TRBV12-4 combines with J gene TRBJ2-7; 9 bases are a match to TRBD1. There are 14 residues in the CDR3. Germline trimming cut 3 bases from V and 5 bases from J; bases unmatched to any gene: 5.

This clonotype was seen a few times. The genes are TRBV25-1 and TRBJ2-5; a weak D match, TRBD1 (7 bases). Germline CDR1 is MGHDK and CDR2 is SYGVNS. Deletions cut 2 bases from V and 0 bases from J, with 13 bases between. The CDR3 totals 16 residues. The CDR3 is CASSEGGGPNQETQYF. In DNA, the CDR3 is TGTGCCAGCAGTGAAGGAGGGGGCCCAAACCAAGAGACCCAGTACTTC.

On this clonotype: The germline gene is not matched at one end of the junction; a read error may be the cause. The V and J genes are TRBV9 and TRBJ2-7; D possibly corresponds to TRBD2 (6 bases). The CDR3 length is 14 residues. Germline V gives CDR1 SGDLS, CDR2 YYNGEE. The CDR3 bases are TGTGCCAGCAGCGTGACGGGACTCGGCAGCGAGCAGTCCTTC. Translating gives CASSVTGLGSEQSF.

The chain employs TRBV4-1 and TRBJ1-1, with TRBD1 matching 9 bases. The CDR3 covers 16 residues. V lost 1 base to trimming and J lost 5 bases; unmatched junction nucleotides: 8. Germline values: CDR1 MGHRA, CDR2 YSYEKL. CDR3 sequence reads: CASSQAGTGIWTEAFF. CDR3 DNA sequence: TGCGCCAGCAGCCAAGCCGGGACAGGGATTTGGACTGAAGCTTTCTTT.

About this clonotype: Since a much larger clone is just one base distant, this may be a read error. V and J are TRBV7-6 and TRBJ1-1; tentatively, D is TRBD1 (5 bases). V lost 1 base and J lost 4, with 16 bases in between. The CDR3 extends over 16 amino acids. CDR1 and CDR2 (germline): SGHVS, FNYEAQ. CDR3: CASSLGFGTASTEAFF. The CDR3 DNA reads TGTGCCAGCAGCTTAGGGTTCGGGACCGCGAGCACTGAAGCTTTCTTT.

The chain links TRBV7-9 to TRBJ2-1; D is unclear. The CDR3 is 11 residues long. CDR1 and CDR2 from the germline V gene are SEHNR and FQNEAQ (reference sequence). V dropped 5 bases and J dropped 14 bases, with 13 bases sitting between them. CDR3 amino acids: CASSLQPEEFF. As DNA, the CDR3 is TGTGCCAGCAGCCTACAGCCTGAAGAGTTCTTC.

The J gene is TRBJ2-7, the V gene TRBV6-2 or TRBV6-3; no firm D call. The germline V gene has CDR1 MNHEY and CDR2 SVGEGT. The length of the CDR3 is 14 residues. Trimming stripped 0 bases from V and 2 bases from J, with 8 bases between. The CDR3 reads CASSYSSLAYEQYF. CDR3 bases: TGTGCCAGCAGTTACTCGTCGCTAGCCTACGAGCAGTACTTC.